These T cell receptor beta chains were read from a single sample in a study of CD8 T cells in Susac syndrome. TCRdb independently ran MiXCR on the immunoSEQ multiplex PCR reads; one entry per CDR3 protein. The sample records under 150,000 distinct CDR3 sequences, around 94% being singletons. Sequenced sample: CD4+ T cells from PBMCs. The receptors stem from a human donor with multiple sclerosis. Each CDR3 is given with its conserved first and last residue. The D gene is left open where the match is weak. A row's size may be missing; if present it is once, few, many or a size class.

clone size	V gene	J gene	D gene	CDR3 protein	CDR3 DNA
.	TRBV6-5	TRBJ1-5	.	CASSYVGIPNPNQPQHF	TGTGCCAGCAGTTACGTTGGGATACCTAACCCCAATCAGCCCCAGCATTTT
once	TRBV9	TRBJ2-1	TRBD1	CASSVAGTGSVHEQFF	TGTGCCAGCAGCGTAGCAGGGACAGGGAGCGTCCATGAGCAGTTCTTC
.	TRBV18	TRBJ2-1	TRBD1	CASSPSGTASNEQFF	TGTGCCAGCTCACCATCCGGGACAGCTAGTAATGAGCAGTTCTTC
once	TRBV7-6	TRBJ1-5	.	CASSLGSGPEEPQHF	TGTGCCAGCAGCTTAGGGAGTGGGCCCGAGGAGCCCCAGCATTTT
.	TRBV7-3	TRBJ1-2	TRBD1	CASSLTAGTGGRGYTF	TGTGCCAGCAGCTTAACTGCCGGGACAGGGGGCCGTGGCTACACCTTC
.	TRBV12-3/TRBV12-4	TRBJ1-1	.	CASSPRGSLNTEAFF	TGTGCCAGCAGTCCCCGTGGCAGTCTGAACACTGAAGCTTTCTTT
.	TRBV5-1	TRBJ2-3	TRBD1	CASGRQGASTDTQYF	TGCGCCAGCGGACGACAGGGGGCCAGCACAGATACGCAGTATTTT
.	TRBV19	TRBJ2-1	.	CASSEEGDEQFF	TGTGCCAGTAGTGAAGAAGGGGATGAGCAGTTCTTC
.	TRBV5-1	TRBJ2-7	TRBD1	CASSRKGQGEREQYF	TGCGCCAGCAGCCGGAAGGGACAGGGGGAACGCGAGCAGTACTTC
few	TRBV12-3/TRBV12-4	TRBJ2-6	.	CASSLRGAGANVLTF	TGTGCCAGCAGTTTGAGGGGCGCGGGGGCCAACGTCCTGACTTTC
.	TRBV28	TRBJ1-5	.	CASSLLGAKVPQHF	TGTGCCAGCAGTTTATTGGGGGCGAAGGTACCCCAGCATTTT
.	TRBV25-1	TRBJ1-2	.	CASSESRDDYTF	TGTGCCAGCAGTGAATCAAGGGACGACTACACCTTC
.	TRBV5-4	TRBJ1-2	.	CASSLDMRVGYTF	TGTGCCAGCAGCTTGGATATGAGGGTAGGCTACACCTTC
.	TRBV5-1	TRBJ2-1	.	CASSRDAEYNEQFF	TGCGCCAGCAGCCGGGACGCAGAGTACAATGAGCAGTTCTTC
.	TRBV5-1	TRBJ2-7	TRBD1	CASSPAGGTFYEQYF	TGCGCCAGCAGCCCGGCAGGGGGTACTTTCTACGAGCAGTACTTC
.	TRBV5-6	TRBJ1-1	TRBD1	CASSFWDRGKRTEAFF	TGTGCCAGCAGCTTTTGGGACAGGGGCAAGAGGACTGAAGCTTTCTTT
.	TRBV12-5	TRBJ2-7	TRBD1	CASGLGTGPYEQYF	TGTGCTAGTGGTTTGGGGACAGGGCCCTACGAGCAGTACTTC
.	TRBV25-1	TRBJ2-1	TRBD2	CASSVERGGREQFF	TGTGCCAGCAGTGTCGAGCGGGGGGGCCGCGAGCAGTTCTTC
.	TRBV27	TRBJ2-2	.	CASSTKGSGPGELFF	TGTGCCAGCAGCACCAAGGGATCGGGCCCCGGGGAGCTGTTTTTT
.	TRBV6-6	TRBJ2-7	TRBD2	CASSLAGENYEQYF	TGTGCCAGCAGCTTAGCGGGAGAAAACTACGAGCAGTACTTC
once	TRBV27	TRBJ2-2	.	CASSFQFRQGDSGELFF	TGTGCCAGCAGTTTTCAATTCCGGCAGGGTGATTCCGGGGAGCTGTTTTTT
.	TRBV20-1	TRBJ1-4	TRBD1	CSAPGTGAEKLFF	TGCAGTGCTCCCGGGACAGGGGCGGAAAAACTGTTTTTT
.	TRBV3-1	TRBJ2-4	TRBD1	CASSATGGNIQYF	TGTGCCAGCAGCGCAACAGGGGGAAACATTCAGTACTTC
.	TRBV29-1	TRBJ2-3	TRBD1	CSVLAGTGGADTQYF	TGCAGCGTTCTAGCCGGGACAGGGGGCGCAGATACGCAGTATTTT
.	TRBV9	TRBJ1-2	.	CASIKGPGPLSNYGYTF	TGTGCCAGCATAAAGGGGCCCGGGCCTCTTTCTAACTATGGCTACACCTTC
.	TRBV9	TRBJ1-1	.	CASSVDGGGPEAFF	TGTGCCAGCAGCGTAGACGGGGGAGGGCCTGAAGCTTTCTTT
once	TRBV5-1	TRBJ2-7	TRBD1	CASSWGTGDYEQYF	TGCGCCAGCAGCTGGGGGACAGGAGACTACGAGCAGTACTTC
.	TRBV3-1	TRBJ1-1	.	CASSRREGGSEAFF	TGTGCCAGCAGCCGAAGGGAGGGGGGATCTGAAGCTTTCTTT
.	TRBV7-9	TRBJ1-5	.	CASSRAGAAYSNQPQHF	TGTGCCAGCAGCCGCGCCGGGGCAGCGTATAGCAATCAGCCCCAGCATTTT
once	TRBV20-1	TRBJ1-2	.	CSASATGVVGYTF	TGCAGTGCTAGCGCTACAGGCGTGGTAGGCTACACCTTC
.	TRBV29-1	TRBJ1-4	.	CSARDPSNEKLFF	TGCAGCGCTCGGGACCCCTCTAATGAAAAACTGTTTTTT
.	TRBV5-4	TRBJ2-2	.	CASRGTTSRDTGELFF	TGTGCCAGCAGGGGTACGACATCAAGGGACACCGGGGAGCTGTTTTTT
.	TRBV27	TRBJ2-2	TRBD1	CASRRQGISGELFF	TGTGCCAGCCGGAGACAGGGAATATCCGGGGAGCTGTTTTTT
.	TRBV30	TRBJ1-2	.	CAWTPGFYGYTF	TGTGCCTGGACCCCGGGGTTCTATGGCTACACCTTC
.	TRBV9	TRBJ2-1	TRBD2	CASSAGGEQFF	TGTGCCAGCAGCGCGGGGGGTGAGCAGTTCTTC
.	TRBV19	TRBJ1-2	TRBD1	CASSGQGGRNGYTF	TGTGCCAGTAGCGGACAGGGGGGGAGGAATGGCTACACCTTC
.	TRBV12-3/TRBV12-4	TRBJ2-7	.	CASSFARTGNVVSEQYF	TGTGCCAGCAGTTTTGCCCGCACAGGGAACGTTGTATCCGAGCAGTACTTC
.	TRBV5-1	TRBJ1-4	.	CASSLAPRGDEKLFF	TGCGCCAGCAGCTTGGCCCCCCGGGGTGATGAAAAACTGTTTTTT
.	TRBV24-1	TRBJ2-7	.	CATSDIRGEQYF	TGTGCCACCAGTGATATAAGGGGCGAGCAGTACTTC
once	TRBV9	TRBJ1-1	.	CASSVGGGGPEAFF	TGTGCCAGCAGCGTAGGCGGAGGGGGACCTGAAGCTTTCTTT
.	TRBV29-1	TRBJ2-5	.	CSSGKETQYF	TGCAGCTCGGGGAAAGAGACCCAGTACTTC
.	TRBV6-5	TRBJ2-2	.	CASSFVLRRDTGELFF	TGTGCCAGCAGTTTCGTCCTTCGGAGGGACACCGGGGAGCTGTTTTTT